These T cell receptor beta chains were read from a single sample in a study of shared clonotypes between healthy human individuals. TCRdb keeps only in-frame clones here, not all; method: immunoSEQ multiplex PCR. Altogether roughly 320,000 clones are present, roughly 87% being singletons, with the ten largest covering under 20%. The sample taken for sequencing was memory CD8+ T cells sorted from blood. The receptors shown here come from a man between 18 and 35 years old in good health. Both conserved end residues are part of each CDR3. Each record gives: D gene, J gene, clone size, V gene, CDR3 protein, CDR3 DNA. The D gene is left open where the match is weak. The listing skips clone size in some rows; elsewhere it reads once, few, many or a size class.

TRBD2	TRBJ2-7	NA	TRBV4-2	CASSQDFPPPWRGSSYEQYF	TGTGCCAGCAGCCAAGATTTCCCTCCTCCTTGGCGGGGGAGCTCCTACGAGCAGTACTTC
TRBD2	TRBJ2-1	NA	TRBV15	CATAGGSYNEQFF	TGTGCCACCGCGGGAGGGTCTTACAATGAGCAGTTCTTC
TRBD2	TRBJ2-3	many	TRBV7-9	CASSLTSGSTDTQYF	TGTGCCAGCAGCTTGACTAGCGGGAGCACAGATACGCAGTATTTT
NA	TRBJ2-5	NA	TRBV2	CASSDNSGWGETQYF	TGTGCCAGCAGTGATAACAGCGGATGGGGAGAGACCCAGTACTTC
TRBD2	TRBJ2-7	NA	TRBV29-1	CSVILAGDIYEQYF	TGCAGCGTCATACTAGCGGGAGACATCTACGAGCAGTACTTC
NA	TRBJ1-5	NA	TRBV4-3	CASSTDSRQPQHF	TGCGCCAGCAGCACGGACAGCAGACAGCCCCAGCATTTT
NA	TRBJ2-7	NA	TRBV28	CASSQSYEQYF	TGTGCCAGCAGCCAATCCTACGAGCAGTACTTC
TRBD2	TRBJ2-3	NA	TRBV30	CAWSKLAGGPDTQYF	TGTGCCTGGAGTAAACTAGCGGGAGGGCCAGATACGCAGTATTTT
NA	TRBJ2-3	NA	TRBV30	CAWSLTGTDTQYF	TGTGCCTGGAGTCTAACAGGCACAGATACGCAGTATTTT
TRBD2	TRBJ2-1	few	TRBV11-2	CASSPTSAGDNEQFF	TGTGCCAGCAGCCCAACTAGCGCGGGGGACAATGAGCAGTTCTTC
NA	TRBJ1-5	NA	TRBV13	CASSLGDSNQPQHF	TGTGCCAGCAGCTTAGGAGATAGCAATCAGCCCCAGCATTTT
NA	TRBJ1-1	NA	TRBV28	CASSFGPYTEAFF	TGTGCCAGCAGTTTTGGACCTTACACTGAAGCTTTCTTT
TRBD2	TRBJ2-2	once	TRBV19	CASSIKSILALNTGELFF	TGTGCCAGTAGTATAAAATCAATACTAGCGCTGAACACCGGGGAGCTGTTTTTT
TRBD2	TRBJ2-7	once	TRBV27	CASSATSGRSYEQYF	TGTGCCAGCAGTGCAACTAGCGGGAGGTCCTACGAGCAGTACTTC
TRBD1	TRBJ1-4	NA	TRBV4-3	CASSQDNRGEDEKLFF	TGCGCCAGCAGCCAAGATAACAGGGGGGAGGATGAAAAACTGTTTTTT
NA	TRBJ1-6	NA	TRBV21-1	CASSVGALRNSPLHF	TGTGCCAGCAGCGTCGGTGCACTCCGCAATTCACCCCTCCACTTT
NA	TRBJ2-1	few	TRBV25-1	CASSGGEGVYDNEQFF	TGTGCCAGCAGTGGGGGAGAGGGAGTATATGACAATGAGCAGTTCTTC
NA	TRBJ2-2	NA	TRBV28	CASSLLPPGELFF	TGTGCCAGCAGTTTATTACCCCCCGGGGAGCTGTTTTTT
NA	TRBJ2-5	NA	TRBV27	CASSSPQETQYF	TGTGCCAGCAGCTCCCCCCAAGAGACCCAGTACTTC
NA	TRBJ2-5	NA	TRBV2	CASTLRIYQETQYF	TGTGCCAGCACCTTGAGGATTTACCAAGAGACCCAGTACTTC
TRBD1	TRBJ1-2	NA	TRBV27	CASSFWTGAVEGYTF	TGTGCCAGCAGTTTTTGGACAGGGGCGGTAGAAGGCTACACCTTC
NA	TRBJ2-7	NA	TRBV2	CAFRGTVRSYEQYF	TGTGCCTTTCGGGGGACCGTCCGCTCCTACGAGCAGTACTTC
NA	TRBJ1-1	NA	TRBV30	CAWSVTYTEAFF	TGTGCCTGGAGTGTGACATACACTGAAGCTTTCTTT
NA	TRBJ2-1	NA	TRBV5-6	CASSLLETYNEQFF	TGTGCCAGCAGCTTGTTGGAGACCTACAATGAGCAGTTCTTC
TRBD1	TRBJ1-1	NA	TRBV9	CASSGQGDLNTEAFF	TGTGCCAGCAGCGGACAGGGGGATCTGAACACTGAAGCTTTCTTT
NA	TRBJ1-1	NA	TRBV10-3	CAIRPQGEHEAFF	TGTGCCATCAGGCCCCAGGGAGAACATGAAGCTTTCTTT